These T cell receptor beta chains were read from a single sample in a study of cytomegalovirus exposure and HLA in healthy donors. Only in-frame clones appear in the TCRdb table, and some are missing; sequencing was by immunoSEQ multiplex PCR. The table includes tens of thousands of clones, approximately 77% detected once. Material for sequencing was PBMCs. The receptors were gathered from a man aged 25-45 years in good health and CMV-seronegative. CDR3s include the opening cysteine and the closing phenylalanine or tryptophan. D genes are given only for firm matches. The size entry is marked missing in some rows and otherwise reads once, few, many or a size class.

>TRBV10-3|TRBJ1-6|TRBD1|NA
CAISREDRGAYNSPLHF
TGTGCCATCAGCCGAGAAGACAGGGGAGCCTATAATTCACCCCTCCACTTT
>TRBV7-2|TRBJ1-2|NA|once
CASSLVTGRGANYGYTF
TGTGCCAGCAGCTTAGTTACAGGGCGTGGAGCTAACTATGGCTACACCTTC
>TRBV30|TRBJ2-6|NA|NA
CAWTGAGANVLTF
TGTGCCTGGACAGGGGCTGGGGCCAACGTCCTGACTTTC
>TRBV7-9|TRBJ2-1|TRBD2|NA
CASSSAPGTRFYNEQFF
TGTGCCAGCAGCTCAGCCCCCGGGACTAGGTTCTACAATGAGCAGTTCTTC
>TRBV6-1|TRBJ2-1|TRBD1|few
CASSQTGGSYNEQFF
TGTGCCAGCAGCCAAACAGGGGGCTCCTACAATGAGCAGTTCTTC
>TRBV7-2|TRBJ1-4|TRBD1|NA
CASSPGGFRRKLFF
TGTGCCAGCAGCCCAGGGGGTTTCCGAAGAAAACTGTTTTTT
>TRBV18|TRBJ1-1|TRBD1|NA
CASSPDRGYEAFF
TGTGCCAGCTCACCCGACAGGGGCTACGAAGCTTTCTTT
>TRBV6-1|TRBJ1-1|NA|NA
CAYGEGANTEAFF
TGTGCCTACGGAGAGGGAGCCAACACTGAAGCTTTCTTT
>TRBV7-9|TRBJ2-6|NA|NA
CASSLVTSSGANVLTF
TGTGCCAGCAGCTTAGTTACAAGCTCTGGGGCCAACGTCCTGACTTTC
>TRBV10-3|TRBJ2-7|NA|once
CAISETGSHEQYF
TGTGCCATCAGCGAAACAGGTTCCCACGAGCAGTACTTC
>TRBV2|TRBJ1-2|NA|NA
CASSEFEGNYGYTF
TGTGCCAGCAGTGAATTTGAGGGAAACTATGGCTACACCTTC
>TRBV7-2|TRBJ1-5|TRBD1|NA
CASSLEGGDQPQHF
TGTGCCAGCAGCTTAGAAGGGGGCGATCAGCCCCAGCATTTT
>TRBV4-3|TRBJ1-6|TRBD1|NA
CASSQDRGSPLHF
TGCGCCAGCAGCCAGGACAGGGGTTCACCCCTCCACTTT
>TRBV5-1|TRBJ2-2|TRBD2|NA
CASSGLAGGPNTGELFF
TGCGCCAGCAGCGGATTAGCGGGAGGGCCAAACACCGGGGAGCTGTTTTTT
>TRBV5-6|TRBJ2-7|NA|NA
CASSFGFRGYEQYF
TGTGCCAGCAGCTTTGGGTTCAGGGGATACGAGCAGTACTTC
>TRBV5-1|TRBJ2-2|NA|NA
CASSLTGTPNTGELFF
TGCGCCAGCAGCTTAACCGGGACTCCGAACACCGGGGAGCTGTTTTTT